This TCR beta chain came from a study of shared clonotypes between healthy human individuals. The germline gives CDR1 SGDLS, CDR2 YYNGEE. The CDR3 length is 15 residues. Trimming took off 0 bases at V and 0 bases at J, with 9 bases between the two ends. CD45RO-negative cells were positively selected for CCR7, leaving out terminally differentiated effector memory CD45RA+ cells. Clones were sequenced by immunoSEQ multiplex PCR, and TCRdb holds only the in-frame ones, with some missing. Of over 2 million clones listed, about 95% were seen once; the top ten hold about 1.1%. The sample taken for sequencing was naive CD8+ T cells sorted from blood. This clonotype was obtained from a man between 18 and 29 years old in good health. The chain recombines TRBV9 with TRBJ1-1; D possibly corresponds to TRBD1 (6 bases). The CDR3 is CASSVEGGLNTEAFF. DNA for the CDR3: TGTGCCAGCAGCGTAGAAGGGGGTCTGAACACTGAAGCTTTCTTT.